This TCR beta chain was sequenced in a study of beta chain features in type 1 diabetes. What was sequenced were expressed TCRB transcripts, since all of the isolated RNA had been reverse transcribed. Some clones are missing from TCRdb's copy, which holds only in-frame ones; the method was immunoSEQ multiplex PCR. The data contain under 500,000 clones, around 30% of them seen just once; the ten biggest clones take up roughly 0.06%. Germline-derived CDR1 and CDR2 are SEHNR and FQNEAQ (reference sequence). This CDR3 spans 13 amino acids. Deletions cut 3 bases from V and 3 bases from J, with 8 bases between. Concerning this clone itself: The target antigen is unknown.

Study findings and constraints: Among patients, naive, central memory and Treg TCRB repertoires appeared more similar than among healthy donors.

Sequencing was done on a sample of naive CD4+ T cells from blood. This rearrangement joins TRBV7-9 to TRBJ1-2; no clear D gene. The TCR sequence derives from a young man in good health. CDR3 coding DNA: TGTGCCAGCAGCTTCGACGGTGACTATGGCTACACCTTC. Amino acid sequence: CASSFDGDYGYTF.